A single sample is the source of the 18 T cell receptor beta chains below, sequenced in a study of blood T cell repertoires in COVID-19. This table comes from immunoSEQ multiplex PCR, and its TCRdb copy is limited to in-frame clones, with some not included. The sample has about 310,000 clones, roughly 90% seen once; the top ten hold 8.5% to 10%. What was sequenced was PBMCs or T cells enriched from blood (not recorded which). These receptors were collected from a young woman who had recovered from COVID-19.

The table lists this clone with a count of one. The chain employs TRBV7-9 and TRBJ2-3; D may be TRBD1 (6 bases). The V gene's germline CDR1 is SEHNR and CDR2 FQNEAQ (reference sequence). V gave up 5 bases and J gave up 4 bases, with 19 bases separating them. The CDR3 has 16 residues. The CDR3 DNA reads as TGTGCCAGCAGCCGTCCTAAACAGGGTAGAGCAGATACGCAGTATTTT. This translates into CASSRPKQGRADTQYF.

V usage is TRBV30 and J usage is TRBJ1-5; a possible D gene is TRBD1 (5 bases). This CDR3 is 13 amino acids long. Germline CDR1 GTSNPN, CDR2 SVGIG (reference sequence). The germline V and J ends were trimmed by 5 bases and 2 bases, with 10 bases remaining between them. CDR3 sequence: CAWAPGGNQPQHF. Here the CDR3 DNA reads TGTGCCTGGGCCCCGGGGGGCAATCAGCCCCAGCATTTT.

CDR3 DNA sequence: TGTGCCATCAGTGAGCAAATTCAGGGGAATAACGAAAAACTGTTTTTT. It codes for CAISEQIQGNNEKLFF. The chain combines TRBV10-3 with TRBJ1-4; weak D call: TRBD1 (6 bases). Germline CDR1 and CDR2: ENHRY and SYGVKD. The CDR3 totals 16 residues. V was trimmed by 2 bases and J by 8 bases, leaving 18 bases between them.

This clone is a singleton in its sample. The CDR3 nucleotides are TGTGCCAGCAGCCAAGACTACAGGGCTGGCGAGCAGTACTTC. This codes for CASSQDYRAGEQYF. The chain employs TRBV3-1 (or the pseudogene TRBV3-2) and TRBJ2-7; a possible D gene is TRBD1 (6 bases). CDR1 and CDR2 (germline): LGHDT, YNNKEL (reference sequence). Trimming removed 0 bases at V and 6 bases at J, with 12 bases between. The CDR3 is 14 residues long.

This chain joins TRBV27 and TRBJ1-2; D is unresolved. V was shortened by 5 bases and J by 0 bases, with 10 bases between the two germline ends. Germline assignment: CDR1 MNHEY and CDR2 SMNVEV (reference sequence). The CDR3 runs to 14 residues. This CDR3 is CASSRSGSNYGYTF. The CDR3 bases are TGTGCCAGCAGTCGCTCCGGGTCTAACTATGGCTACACCTTC.

This clone has a handful of counts. This chain connects TRBV6-2 or TRBV6-3 to TRBJ2-3; D gene uncertain. CDR1 MNHEY and CDR2 SVGEGT come from the germline V gene. The CDR3 spans 13 residues. Trimming took off 1 base at V and 6 bases at J, with 8 bases between the two ends. CDR3 amino acids: CASSYYREDTQYF. In DNA form, the CDR3 reads TGTGCCAGCAGTTACTATCGAGAGGATACGCAGTATTTT.

The genes are TRBV29-1 and TRBJ2-1, with 12 bases lining up with TRBD2. The CDR3 totals 16 residues. The junction had 7 bases not matched to a gene; V was cut back by 7 bases and J by 0 bases. Germline V CDR1 and CDR2: SQVTM, ANQGSEA. For the CDR3, the DNA is TGCAGCGGATGGACTAGCGGGGAAAGCTCCTACAATGAGCAGTTCTTC. Translating it yields CSGWTSGESSYNEQFF.

This clone turned up a few times. This chain joins TRBV2 and TRBJ1-4; possibly TRBD1 for D (6 bases). CDR1 and CDR2 from the germline V gene are SNHLY and FYNNEI. Trimming pared 4 bases from V and 8 bases from J, leaving 17 bases between. The CDR3 consists of 15 residues. CDR3 protein: CASSVNQGSREKLFF. In nucleotides, the CDR3 is TGTGCCAGCAGTGTTAATCAGGGGTCGAGGGAAAAACTGTTTTTT.

V usage is TRBV6-5 and J usage is TRBJ1-2, with TRBD1 as a possible D gene (5 bases). This CDR3 has 14 residues. V was trimmed by 6 bases and J by 2 bases, leaving 13 bases between them. Germline V CDR1 and CDR2: MNHEY, SVGAGI. The CDR3 is CASRASGANYGYTF. CDR3 DNA: TGTGCCAGCAGAGCCAGTGGGGCCAACTATGGCTACACCTTC.

This clone was seen a single time. The V call is TRBV5-1, the J call TRBJ2-2; tentative D call: TRBD2 (6 bases). CDR1 is SGHRS and CDR2 is YFSETQ in the germline V gene. Trimming removed 1 base from V and 6 bases from J, with 13 bases in between. The CDR3 covers 15 residues. The CDR3 DNA is TGCGCCAGCAGCTTGTCTGGAGGGGTGTCCGGGGAGCTGTTTTTT. It specifies CASSLSGGVSGELFF.

The chain carries TRBV7-9 and TRBJ1-4, with D tentatively TRBD1 (6 bases). The CDR3 runs 17 residues. V gave up 5 bases and J gave up 4 bases, with 20 bases separating them. Germline loops: CDR1 SEHNR, CDR2 FQNEAQ (reference sequence). The CDR3 region has the DNA TGTGCCAGCAGCCCAACAGGGCCCGACTTACATAATGAAAAACTGTTTTTT. Amino acids: CASSPTGPDLHNEKLFF.

This chain connects TRBV18 to TRBJ1-3; TRBD1 is a possible D gene (6 bases). Looked up from germline, CDR1 is KGHSH and CDR2 is LQKENI. The V end lost 2 bases, the J end lost 3 bases, and 11 bases lay between the germline ends. The CDR3 loop spans 15 amino acids. CDR3 sequence: CASSPVYRDGNTIYF. CDR3 nucleotides: TGTGCCAGCTCACCAGTTTACAGGGATGGAAACACCATATATTTT. The full variable domain, its missing parts supplied by reference TRBV18 and TRBJ1-3, is NAGVMQNPRHLVRRRGQEARLRCSPMKGHSHVYWYRQLPEEGLKFMVYLQKENIIDESGMPKERFSAEFPKEGPSILRIQQVVRGDSAAYFCASSPVYRDGNTIYFGEGSWLTVV.

This chain uses TRBV2 with TRBJ1-2; TRBD1 agrees at 10 bases. This CDR3 region has 13 residues. Germline V gene sequence: CDR1 SNHLY, CDR2 FYNNEI. V lost 1 base and J lost 7; bases outside the gene matches: 0. The CDR3 is CASSEGTGGGYTF. The CDR3 nucleotides are TGTGCCAGCAGTGAAGGGACAGGGGGTGGCTACACCTTC.

V is TRBV5-4 and J is TRBJ2-1; a weak D match, TRBD1 (5 bases). Germline V gene lookup returns CDR1 SGHNT and CDR2 YYREEE (reference sequence). Trimming cost V 1 base and J 7 bases, with 15 bases left between them. This CDR3 has 15 amino acids. CDR3 DNA: TGTGCCAGCAGCTTGTCCCCCAGGGAAGGGAATGAGCAGTTCTTC. It translates to CASSLSPREGNEQFF.

The V call is TRBV27, the J call TRBJ1-2; TRBD1 agrees at 7 bases. V lost 5 bases and J lost 5; bases outside the gene matches: 11. The CDR3 is 15 residues long. Germline CDR1 MNHEY, CDR2 SMNVEV (reference sequence). The CDR3 DNA is TGTGCCAGCAGTCTGACAGGGAATGTCTTATATGGCTACACCTTC. It codes for CASSLTGNVLYGYTF.

This chain connects TRBV18 to TRBJ2-7, with D perhaps TRBD1 (5 bases). V was trimmed by 4 bases and J by 0 bases, leaving 10 bases between them. CDR1 and CDR2 (germline): KGHSH, LQKENI. The length of the CDR3 is 14 residues. CDR3: CASSLGVRSYEQYF. In DNA form, the CDR3 reads TGTGCCAGCTCACTAGGGGTCCGCTCCTACGAGCAGTACTTC. Combining the CDR3 with reference TRBV18 and TRBJ2-7 gives the whole variable domain NAGVMQNPRHLVRRRGQEARLRCSPMKGHSHVYWYRQLPEEGLKFMVYLQKENIIDESGMPKERFSAEFPKEGPSILRIQQVVRGDSAAYFCASSLGVRSYEQYFGPGTRLTVT.

The chain's CDR3 is CSVLVSTGVDEQFF. CDR3 in DNA: TGCAGCGTGCTGGTCTCGACAGGGGTCGATGAGCAGTTCTTC. This chain uses TRBV29-1 with TRBJ2-1; 8 nucleotides align to TRBD1. J lost 8 bases, V lost 6 bases, and 12 bases had no gene match. The CDR3 extends over 14 amino acids. Germline assignment: CDR1 SQVTM and CDR2 ANQGSEA.

Regarding this clone: Other DNA sequences within the sample encode an identical CDR3. The V call is TRBV7-3, the J call TRBJ2-3; tentatively, D is TRBD2 (5 bases). Trimming cost V 1 base and J 5 bases, with 7 bases left between them. Germline V gene data show CDR1 as SGHTA and CDR2 as FQGTGA. The CDR3 is 13 residues long. The CDR3 coding sequence is TGTGCCAGCAGCTTAAGGGAGAAAGATACGCAGTATTTT. Translation gives CASSLREKDTQYF.